These 7 T cell receptor beta chains were all obtained from the same sample, sequenced in a study of spatial heterogeneity in lung cancer (dated by TCRdb to between 2018 and 2021). General study outcomes and caveats: The tumor nonsynonymous mutation count correlated with the number of expanded intratumoral alpha and beta TCRs.

The library was generated by 5' RACE. Sequencing was performed on a NextSeq 500. TCRdb trimmed public reads at Q25 via fastp, called clones via MiXCR and kept in-frame beta chains. Rows with a matching CDR3 protein are joined into one entry that keeps the most common DNA and genes. The sample table shows 15,000 to 20,000 distinct CDR3 sequences, and 7% to 7.5% are seen once. The ten largest clones take up more than 20% of the sample. Their specific antigens are unknown. This specimen's time point label, interpreted: sample taken at primary tumor resection. Here the sequenced sample was lung tumor tissue, taken at surgery. The receptors stem from a female donor with early-stage non-small cell lung cancer.

This clonotype was recorded many times. The genes are TRBV6-2 or TRBV6-3 and TRBJ2-6; D is possibly TRBD1 (6 bases). Looked up from germline, CDR1 is MNHEY and CDR2 is SVGEGT. V was cut by 0 bases and J by 0 bases, with 18 bases left in between. The CDR3 covers 20 residues. CDR3 DNA: TGTGCCAGCAGTTACTCGATTCCAGGGGCCATAAGCTCTGGGGCCAACGTCCTGACTTTC. Amino acid sequence: CASSYSIPGAISSGANVLTF.

This clonotype was seen many times. V gene TRBV12-3 or TRBV12-4 combines with J gene TRBJ1-5; a weak D match, TRBD1 (6 bases). The CDR3 is 15 residues long. Trimming left V 6 bases short and J 6 bases short, with 18 bases between. CDR3 bases: TGTGCCAGCAGGCAGTCAGGGGTTTATAGTCAGCCCCAGCATTTT. Encoded protein: CASRQSGVYSQPQHF.

This clonotype was seen many times. J is TRBJ2-7 and V is TRBV2; D not resolved. Trimming shortened V by 8 bases and J by 0 bases, and 23 bases separated the two germline ends. The length of the CDR3 is 17 residues. Germline values: CDR1 SNHLY, CDR2 FYNNEI. The DNA of the CDR3 is TGTGCCAGCCTTCCAGAATCGGAAAGGGCGCTCTCCTACGAGCAGTACTTC. Protein product: CASLPESERALSYEQYF.

This clonotype was counted at least ten times. The chain has TRBV7-2 and TRBJ2-3; maybe TRBD2 (6 bases). The germline V gene has CDR1 SGHTA and CDR2 FQGNSA. V dropped 1 base and J dropped 11 bases, with 13 bases sitting between them. This CDR3 has 13 residues. The CDR3 nucleotides read TGTGCCAGCAGCTTAGGTACGGCGGGGAGGCAGTATTTT. Amino acid sequence: CASSLGTAGRQYF. Full variable domain (missing parts from reference TRBV7-2 and TRBJ2-3): GAGVSQSPSNKVTEKGKDVELRCDPISGHTALYWYRQSLGQGLEFLIYFQGNSAPDKSGLPSDRFSAERTGGSVSTLTIQRTQQEDSAVYLCASSLGTAGRQYFGPGTRLTVL.

This chain joins TRBV6-1 and TRBJ2-7, with D possibly matching TRBD2 (5 bases). The CDR3 is 12 amino acids. Trimming cost V 3 bases and J 5 bases, with 8 bases left between them. Germline V gene sequence: CDR1 MNHNS, CDR2 SASEGT. CDR3: CASSDIGDEQYF. CDR3 bases: TGTGCCAGCAGTGACATCGGGGACGAGCAGTACTTC.

By share of the sample, this clonotype is medium-sized (0.01 to 0.1%). The chain is built from TRBV7-9 and TRBJ1-2; 7 bases fit TRBD1. Germline V gene lookup returns CDR1 SEHNR and CDR2 FQNEAQ (reference sequence). J gave up 4 bases and V 0 bases, and 2 bases lay outside the gene matches. The CDR3 covers 14 residues. The CDR3 coding sequence is TGTGCCAGCAGCTTAGCACAGGGGACCTATGGCTACACCTTC. This translates into CASSLAQGTYGYTF. The full variable domain, rest sourced from reference TRBV7-9 and TRBJ1-2, is DTGVSQNPRHKITKRGQNVTFRCDPISEHNRLYWYRQTLGQGPEFLTYFQNEAQLEKSRLLSDRFSAERPKGSFSTLEIQRTEQGDSAMYLCASSLAQGTYGYTFGSGTRLTVV.

V and J are TRBV5-1 and TRBJ2-7; D remains ambiguous. V lost 0 bases, J lost 4 bases, and 8 bases lay in between. Germline V gene sequence: CDR1 SGHRS, CDR2 YFSETQ. The length of the CDR3 is 13 residues. CDR3 residues: CASSLDRAYEQYF. The CDR3 bases are TGCGCCAGCAGCTTGGATAGGGCTTACGAGCAGTACTTC.